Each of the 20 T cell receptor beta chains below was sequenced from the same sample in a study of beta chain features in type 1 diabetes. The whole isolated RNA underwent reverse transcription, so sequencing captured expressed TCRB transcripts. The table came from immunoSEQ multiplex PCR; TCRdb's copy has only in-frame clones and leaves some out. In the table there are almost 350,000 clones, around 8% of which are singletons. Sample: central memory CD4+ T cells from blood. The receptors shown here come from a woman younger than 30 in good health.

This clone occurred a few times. The CDR3 nucleotides are TGTGCCAGCAGTGAGTCTATCCGAACTAGCACAGATACGCAGTATTTT. It is translated as CASSESIRTSTDTQYF. The chain joins TRBV25-1 to TRBJ2-3; D not certain. Deletions cut 3 bases from V and 0 bases from J, with 13 bases between. The V gene's germline CDR1 is MGHDK and CDR2 SYGVNS. This CDR3 has 16 residues.

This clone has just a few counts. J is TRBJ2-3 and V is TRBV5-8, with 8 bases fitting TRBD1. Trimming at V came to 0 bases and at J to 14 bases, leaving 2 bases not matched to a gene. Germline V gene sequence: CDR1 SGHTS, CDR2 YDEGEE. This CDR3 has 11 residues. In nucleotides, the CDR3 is TGTGCCAGCAGCTTGGGGGACAGGAGGTATTTT. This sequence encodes CASSLGDRRYF.

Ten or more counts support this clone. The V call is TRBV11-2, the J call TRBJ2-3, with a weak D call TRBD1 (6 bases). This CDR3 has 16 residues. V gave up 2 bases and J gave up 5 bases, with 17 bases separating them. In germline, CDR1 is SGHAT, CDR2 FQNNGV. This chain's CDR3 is CASSLRGGPALDTQYF. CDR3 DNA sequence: TGTGCCAGCAGCTTACGAGGGGGACCAGCCTTAGATACGCAGTATTTT.

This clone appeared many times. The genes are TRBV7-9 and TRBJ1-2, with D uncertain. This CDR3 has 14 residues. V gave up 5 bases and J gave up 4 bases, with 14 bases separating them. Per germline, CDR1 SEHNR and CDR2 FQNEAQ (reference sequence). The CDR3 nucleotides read TGTGCCAGCAGCCGGGCCGATCCCGCCTATGGCTACACCTTC. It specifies CASSRADPAYGYTF.

CDR3: CASSLYVGSNEKLFF. Written as DNA, the CDR3 is TGTGCCAGCAGCCTTTACGTCGGCTCTAATGAAAAACTGTTTTTT. V usage is TRBV4-2 and J usage is TRBJ1-4; no reliable D call. The CDR3 extends over 15 amino acids. V lost 4 bases and J 3 bases, leaving 12 bases between the germline ends. In germline, CDR1 is LGHNA, CDR2 YNFKEQ.

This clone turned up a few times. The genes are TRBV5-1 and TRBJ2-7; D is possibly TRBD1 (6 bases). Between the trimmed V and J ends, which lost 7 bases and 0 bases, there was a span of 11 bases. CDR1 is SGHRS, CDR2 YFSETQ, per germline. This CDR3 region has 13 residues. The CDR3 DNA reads TGCGCCAGCGCGTGGACAGTCTCCTACGAGCAGTACTTC. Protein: CASAWTVSYEQYF. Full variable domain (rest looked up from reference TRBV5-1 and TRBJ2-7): KAGVTQTPRYLIKTRGQQVTLSCSPISGHRSVSWYQQTPGQGLQFLFEYFSETQRNKGNFPGRFSGRQFSNSRSEMNVSTLELGDSALYLCASAWTVSYEQYFGPGTRLTVT.

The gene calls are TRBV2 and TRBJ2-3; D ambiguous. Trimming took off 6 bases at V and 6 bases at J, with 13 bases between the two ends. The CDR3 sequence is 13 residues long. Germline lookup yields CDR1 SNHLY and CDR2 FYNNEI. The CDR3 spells CASSWSLRDTQYF. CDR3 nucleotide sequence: TGTGCCAGCAGCTGGTCGCTGCGGGATACGCAGTATTTT.

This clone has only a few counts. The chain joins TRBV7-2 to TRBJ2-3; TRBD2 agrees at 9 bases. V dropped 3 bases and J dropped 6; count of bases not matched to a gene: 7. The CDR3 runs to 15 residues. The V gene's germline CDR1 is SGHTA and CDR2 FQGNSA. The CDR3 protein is CASSFLAGVGDTQYF. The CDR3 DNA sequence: TGTGCCAGCAGCTTTTTAGCGGGAGTGGGGGATACGCAGTATTTT.

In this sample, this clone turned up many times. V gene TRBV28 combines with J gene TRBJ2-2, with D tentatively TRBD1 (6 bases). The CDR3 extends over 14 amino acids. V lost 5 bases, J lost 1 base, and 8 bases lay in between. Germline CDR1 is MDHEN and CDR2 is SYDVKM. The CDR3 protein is CASSTTGNTGELFF. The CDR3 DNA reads TGTGCCAGCAGTACGACAGGGAACACCGGGGAGCTGTTTTTT.

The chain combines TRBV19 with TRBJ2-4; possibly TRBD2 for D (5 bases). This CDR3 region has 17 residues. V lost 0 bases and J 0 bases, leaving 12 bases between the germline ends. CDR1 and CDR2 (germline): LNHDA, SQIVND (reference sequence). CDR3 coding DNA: TGTGCCAGTAGTATAGACGTGGCGGGTGTAGCCAAAAACATTCAGTACTTC. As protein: CASSIDVAGVAKNIQYF.

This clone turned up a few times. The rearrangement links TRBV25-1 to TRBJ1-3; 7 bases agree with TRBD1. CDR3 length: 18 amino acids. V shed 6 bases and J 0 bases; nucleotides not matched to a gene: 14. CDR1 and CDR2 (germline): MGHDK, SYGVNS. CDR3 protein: CASSQHPGGGHSGNTIYF. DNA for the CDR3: TGTGCCAGCAGCCAACACCCGGGAGGGGGCCACTCTGGAAACACCATATATTTT. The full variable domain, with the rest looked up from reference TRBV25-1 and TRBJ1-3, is EADIYQTPRYLVIGTGKKITLECSQTMGHDKMYWYQQDPGMELHLIHYSYGVNSTEKGDLSSESTVSRIRTEHFPLTLESARPSHTSQYLCASSQHPGGGHSGNTIYFGEGSWLTVV.

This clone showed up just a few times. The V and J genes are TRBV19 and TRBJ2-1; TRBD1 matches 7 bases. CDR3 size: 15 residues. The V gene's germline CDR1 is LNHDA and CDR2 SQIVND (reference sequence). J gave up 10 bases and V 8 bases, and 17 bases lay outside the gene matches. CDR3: CASSPLNLGTEEQFF. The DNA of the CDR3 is TGTGCCAGTTCTCCCCTTAACCTTGGGACAGAAGAGCAGTTCTTC. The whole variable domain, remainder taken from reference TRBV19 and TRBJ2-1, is DGGITQSPKYLFRKEGQNVTLSCEQNLNHDAMYWYRQDPGQGLRLIYYSQIVNDFQKGDIAEGYSVSREKKESFPLTVTSAQKNPTAFYLCASSPLNLGTEEQFFGPGTRLTVL.

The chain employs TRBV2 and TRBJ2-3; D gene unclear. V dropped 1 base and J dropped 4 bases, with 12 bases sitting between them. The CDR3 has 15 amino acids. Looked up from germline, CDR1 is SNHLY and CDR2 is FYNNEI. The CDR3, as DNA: TGTGCCAGCAGTGAAGGTGTTATTGCGGCAGATACGCAGTATTTT. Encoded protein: CASSEGVIAADTQYF.

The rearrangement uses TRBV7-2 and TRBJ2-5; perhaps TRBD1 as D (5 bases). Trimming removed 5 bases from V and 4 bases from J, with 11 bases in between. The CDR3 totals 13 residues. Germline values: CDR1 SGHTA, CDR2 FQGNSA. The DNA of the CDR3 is TGTGCCAGCAGCAGGGGTTCCTTAGAGACCCAGTACTTC. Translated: CASSRGSLETQYF.

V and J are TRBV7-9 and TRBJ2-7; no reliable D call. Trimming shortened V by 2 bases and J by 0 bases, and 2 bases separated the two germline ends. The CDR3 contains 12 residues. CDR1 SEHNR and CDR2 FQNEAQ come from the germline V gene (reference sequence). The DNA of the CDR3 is TGTGCCAGCAGCTTAACCTCCTACGAGCAGTACTTC. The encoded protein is CASSLTSYEQYF.

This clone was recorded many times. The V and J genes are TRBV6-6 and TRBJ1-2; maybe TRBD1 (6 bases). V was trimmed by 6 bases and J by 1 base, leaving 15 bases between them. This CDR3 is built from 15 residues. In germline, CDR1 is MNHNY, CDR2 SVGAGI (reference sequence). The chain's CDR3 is CASSHPGGLNYGYTF. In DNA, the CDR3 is TGTGCCAGCAGCCACCCCGGGGGGCTTAACTATGGCTACACCTTC.

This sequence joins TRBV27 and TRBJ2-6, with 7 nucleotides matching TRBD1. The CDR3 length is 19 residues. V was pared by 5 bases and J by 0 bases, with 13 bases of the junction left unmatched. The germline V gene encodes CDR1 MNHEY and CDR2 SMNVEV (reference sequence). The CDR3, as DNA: TGTGCCAGCAGTCCAATCCGACAGGGATCGAACTCTGGGGCCAACGTCCTGACTTTC. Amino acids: CASSPIRQGSNSGANVLTF.

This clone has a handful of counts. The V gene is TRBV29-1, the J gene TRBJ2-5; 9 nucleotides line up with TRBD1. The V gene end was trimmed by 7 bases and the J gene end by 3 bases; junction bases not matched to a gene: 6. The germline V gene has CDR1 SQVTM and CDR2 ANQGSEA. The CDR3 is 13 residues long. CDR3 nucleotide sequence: TGCAGCGCCACCGGGACAGGGAAAGAGACCCAGTACTTC. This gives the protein CSATGTGKETQYF.

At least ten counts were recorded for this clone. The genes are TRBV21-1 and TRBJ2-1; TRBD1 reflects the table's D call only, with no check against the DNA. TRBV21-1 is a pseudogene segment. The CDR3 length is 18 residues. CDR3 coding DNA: TGTGCCAGCAGCAAAGGAGGGACCGGGACAGGACCCTTCAATGAGCAGTTCTTC. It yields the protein CASSKGGTGTGPFNEQFF.

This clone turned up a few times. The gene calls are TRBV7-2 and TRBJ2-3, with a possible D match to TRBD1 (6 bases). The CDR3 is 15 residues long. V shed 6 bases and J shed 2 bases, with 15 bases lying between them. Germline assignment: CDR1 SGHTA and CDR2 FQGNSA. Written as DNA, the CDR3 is TGTGCCAGCAGGAAGTGGGGGCAGAACACAGATACGCAGTATTTT. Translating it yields CASRKWGQNTDTQYF.